This TCR beta chain was identified during a study of blood T cells in healthy people across ages. The CDR3 is 15 amino acids. Germline loops: CDR1 MGHRA, CDR2 YSYEKL. V lost 0 bases, J lost 8 bases, and 16 bases lay in between. Combining a sample-barcoded 5' primer with a J-beta primer mix, a second PCR ran for roughly 7 to 11 cycles. TCRdb processed the 5' RACE reads anew with MiXCR; each CDR3 protein has one entry. The sample shows 1.5 million to 2 million distinct CDR3 sequences, roughly 30% of them seen only once. At least 6 micrograms of total RNA were extracted per sample. The chain joins TRBV4-1 to TRBJ1-2, with D perhaps matching TRBD1 (5 bases). This receptor was obtained from a woman in her 30s in good health. What was sequenced was blood. Here the CDR3 reads CASSQEEGRPGGYTF. The DNA of the CDR3 is TGCGCCAGCAGCCAAGAGGAGGGGCGGCCTGGCGGCTACACCTTC.